Below, 5 T cell receptor beta chains from the same sample are listed, as sequenced in a study of graft-versus-host responses after intestinal transplantation (dated by TCRdb to the early 2020s). Library prep was done by the immunoSEQ multiplex PCR assay. The table was pulled from immuneACCESS by TCRdb, which kept in-frame rearrangements only. Such tables lose some clones; where checked, under half of the loss comes from unresolved V genes, and the rest has no known cause. This sample holds fewer than 95,000 clones; around 90% were observed only once. The top ten constitute roughly 0.4% of the sample. What this sample's time point label stands for: cells obtained before transplantation from donor or recipient. Their cognate antigens are unknown. Here the sequenced sample was unstimulated CD8+ T cells sorted from spleen or lymph node cells, taken before transplant. These receptors all stem from a human donor who was the organ donor for an intestinal transplant.

The rearrangement links TRBV29-1 to TRBJ1-1, with D possibly TRBD1 on 6 matching bases. The CDR3 has 14 residues. V was clipped by 3 bases and J by 8 bases, with 19 bases between them. CDR1 SQVTM and CDR2 ANQGSEA come from the germline V gene. The CDR3 sequence: CSVDGEAWTEEAFF. In nucleotides, the CDR3 is TGCAGCGTTGATGGGGAAGCATGGACAGAAGAAGCTTTCTTT.

The rearrangement joins TRBV28 to TRBJ2-7; D may be TRBD1 (6 bases). The CDR3 extends over 12 amino acids. Trimming took 2 bases from V and 6 from J, leaving 8 bases between them. Looked up from germline, CDR1 is MDHEN and CDR2 is SYDVKM. CDR3 sequence (DNA): TGTGCCAGCAGTTTACCAGGGGCCGAGCAGTACTTC. This codes for CASSLPGAEQYF.

This clone was detected once. V is TRBV5-6 and J is TRBJ1-4; no clear D. The CDR3 runs to 13 residues. V was cut by 0 bases and J by 10 bases, with 10 bases left in between. The germline V gene has CDR1 SGHDT and CDR2 YYEEEE. The CDR3 nucleotides read TGTGCCAGCAGCTTGGAGGTGGGAGGAAAACTGTTTTTT. This encodes CASSLEVGGKLFF.

V gene TRBV5-1 combines with J gene TRBJ2-7; TRBD1 might be the D (6 bases). CDR3 length equals 12 residues. Germline V gives CDR1 SGHRS, CDR2 YFSETQ. Trimming stripped 1 base from V and 6 bases from J, with 8 bases between. This CDR3 is CASSLQGREQYF. Written as DNA, the CDR3 is TGCGCCAGCAGCTTGCAGGGGCGCGAGCAGTACTTC.

The CDR3 loop reads CASTRTGGLEGYTF. The CDR3 DNA sequence: TGTGCCAGCACCCGGACAGGGGGCCTGGAGGGCTACACCTTC. This rearrangement joins TRBV7-8 to TRBJ1-2, with TRBD1 matching 11 bases. The CDR3 loop spans 14 amino acids. The germline gives CDR1 SGHVS, CDR2 FQNEAQ. V dropped 7 bases and J dropped 8; count of bases not matched to a gene: 9.